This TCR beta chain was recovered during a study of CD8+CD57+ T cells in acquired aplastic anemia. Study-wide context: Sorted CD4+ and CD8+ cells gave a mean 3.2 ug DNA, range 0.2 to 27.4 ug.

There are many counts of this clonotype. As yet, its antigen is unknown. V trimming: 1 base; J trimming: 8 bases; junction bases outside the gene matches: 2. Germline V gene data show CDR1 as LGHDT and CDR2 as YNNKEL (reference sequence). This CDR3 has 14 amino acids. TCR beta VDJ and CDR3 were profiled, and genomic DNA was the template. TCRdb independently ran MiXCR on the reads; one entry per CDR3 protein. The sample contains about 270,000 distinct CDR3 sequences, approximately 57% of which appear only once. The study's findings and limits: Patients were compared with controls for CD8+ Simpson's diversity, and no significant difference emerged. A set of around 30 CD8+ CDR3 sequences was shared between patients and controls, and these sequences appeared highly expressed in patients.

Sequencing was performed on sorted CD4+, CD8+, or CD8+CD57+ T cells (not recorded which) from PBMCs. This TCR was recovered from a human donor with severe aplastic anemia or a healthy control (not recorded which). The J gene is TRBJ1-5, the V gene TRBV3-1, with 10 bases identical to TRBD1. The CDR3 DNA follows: TGTGCCAGCAGCCAAGGGACAGGGGGAGAGCCCCAGCATTTT. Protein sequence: CASSQGTGGEPQHF.